One sample yielded the 2 T cell receptor beta chains listed below, sequenced in a study of CD8+CD57+ T cells in acquired aplastic anemia. Those patients picked for sequencing had displayed CD8+CD57+ cell expansion on flow cytometry. Genomic DNA, serving as template, underwent TCR beta VDJ and CDR3 profiling. One entry per CDR3 protein, called by TCRdb with MiXCR from the reads. The sample contains roughly 61,000 distinct CDR3 sequences, approximately 50% of which appear only once. The sample taken for sequencing was sorted CD4+, CD8+, or CD8+CD57+ T cells (not recorded which) from PBMCs. Every receptor here comes from a human donor with aplastic anemia.

The chain combines TRBV20-1 with TRBJ2-7; D is perhaps TRBD2 (6 bases). The V gene lost 6 bases and the J gene lost 6 bases, with 21 bases spanning the gap. The CDR3 spans 14 residues. CDR1 and CDR2 from the germline V gene are DFQATT and SNEGSKA (reference sequence). The CDR3 here is CSAPSGVSPSEQYF. The CDR3 region has the DNA TGCAGTGCACCTTCGGGGGTCTCACCCTCCGAGCAGTACTTC.

The chain carries TRBV10-3 and TRBJ1-1; D might be TRBD1 (5 bases). CDR1 and CDR2 (germline): ENHRY, SYGVKD. The V gene lost 0 bases and the J gene lost 6 bases, with 8 bases spanning the gap. The CDR3 has 13 residues. DNA of the CDR3: TGTGCCATCAGTGAGTCGAGACAGTCTGAAGCTTTCTTT. Translated, it gives CAISESRQSEAFF.